What follows is one T cell receptor beta chain and its context. The data originate from a study of blood T cell repertoires in COVID-19. Study as a whole: Sites in the United States, Italy and Spain provided acute and convalescent COVID-19 samples. PBMCs, B-cell-depleted T cells, or T cells were the source of the cDNA or gDNA that made up the material.

CDR1 and CDR2 (germline): MNHEY, SVGEGT. CDR3 length equals 11 residues. Trimming left V 4 bases short and J 10 bases short, with 5 bases between. The authors' processing: Amplification from reference gene primers served as the basis for estimated nucleated cell counts. The protocol was immunoSEQ multiplex PCR, while the TCRdb copy is restricted to in-frame clones and leaves out a portion. V and J calls and clone size follow that table, whereas D and trimming were derived from the DNA. The sample holds about 280,000 clones; about nine tenths are singletons and the top ten take 2.5% to 3.5%. The chain is built from TRBV6-2 or TRBV6-3 and TRBJ1-6; D gene unclear. This TCR was sampled from a woman aged 25-40 years with active or convalescent COVID-19. The source material was peripheral blood. The CDR3 sequence: CASSWPSPLHF. In DNA form, the CDR3 reads TGTGCCAGCAGTTGGCCGTCACCCCTCCACTTT.